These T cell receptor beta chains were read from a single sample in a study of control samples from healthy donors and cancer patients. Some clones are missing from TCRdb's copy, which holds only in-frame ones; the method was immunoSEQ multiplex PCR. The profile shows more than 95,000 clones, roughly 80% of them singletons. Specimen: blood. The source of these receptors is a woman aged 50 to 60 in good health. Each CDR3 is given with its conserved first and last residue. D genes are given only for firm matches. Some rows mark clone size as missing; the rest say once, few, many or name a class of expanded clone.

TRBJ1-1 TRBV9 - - CASSHDGGTEAFF TGTGCCAGCAGCCACGACGGGGGAACTGAAGCTTTCTTT
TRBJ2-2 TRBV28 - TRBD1 CASSIGQGAGELFF TGTGCCAGCAGTATCGGACAGGGGGCCGGGGAGCTGTTTTTT
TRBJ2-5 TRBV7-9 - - CASSLGGRETQYF TGTGCCAGCAGCTTAGGGGGGCGTGAGACCCAGTACTTC
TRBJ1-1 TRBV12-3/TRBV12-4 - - CASSLVGNTEAFF TGTGCCAGCAGTTTAGTCGGGAACACTGAAGCTTTCTTT
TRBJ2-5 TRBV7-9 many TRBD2 CASSAAGVGETQYF TGTGCCAGCAGCGCCGCGGGAGTAGGAGAGACCCAGTACTTC
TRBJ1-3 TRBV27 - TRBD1 CASSLTGSRNTIYF TGTGCCAGCAGTCTGACAGGGTCACGAAACACCATATATTTT
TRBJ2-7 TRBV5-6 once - CASSLVENEQYF TGTGCCAGCAGCTTGGTCGAGAACGAGCAGTACTTC
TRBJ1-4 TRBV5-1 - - CASSLDPTRKGDEKLFF TGCGCCAGCAGCTTAGACCCGACACGTAAAGGGGATGAAAAACTGTTTTTT
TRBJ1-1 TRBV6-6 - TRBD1 CASSPQGAGVGNTEAFF TGTGCCAGCAGTCCACAGGGGGCGGGCGTGGGGAACACTGAAGCTTTCTTT
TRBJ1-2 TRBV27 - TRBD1 CASSLGTGNHGYTF TGTGCCAGCAGTTTGGGGACAGGTAATCATGGCTACACCTTC
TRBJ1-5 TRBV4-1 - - CASSLTSGRGQPQHF TGCGCCAGCAGCCTTACATCAGGGAGGGGACAGCCCCAGCATTTT
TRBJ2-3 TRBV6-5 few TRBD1 CAAGAGQGVATQYF TGTGCCGCAGGGGCTGGACAGGGGGTGGCGACGCAGTATTTT
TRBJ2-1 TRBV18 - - CASSPVLVLRDNEQFF TGTGCCAGCTCACCAGTCCTCGTGCTCAGAGACAATGAGCAGTTCTTC